This TCR beta chain originates from a study of technical replicates of blood from a few donors. Germline values: CDR1 SQVTM, CDR2 ANQGSEA. There are 14 residues in the CDR3. V gave up 2 bases and J gave up 3 bases, with 14 bases separating them. Clones were read by immunoSEQ multiplex PCR, and TCRdb kept only the in-frame ones, dropping some. Altogether around 70,000 clones are present, just under 95% being singletons, with the ten largest covering around 0.24%. The receptor was isolated from a human donor in good health. The chain carries TRBV29-1 and TRBJ2-7; TRBD2 is a possible D gene (6 bases). Material for sequencing was T cells isolated from PBMCs. This CDR3 is CSVEIVAGSYEQYF. CDR3 bases: TGCAGCGTTGAAATTGTCGCCGGGAGCTACGAGCAGTACTTC.